The rows below give T cell receptor beta chains drawn from one sample of a study of blood T cell repertoires in COVID-19. Repertoires were generated with immunoSEQ multiplex PCR, while TCRdb's copy carries only in-frame clones and drops some. The sample has under 200,000 clones; roughly 84% are singletons. Material for sequencing was peripheral blood. The receptor source for this set is a woman older than 75 with active or convalescent COVID-19. Both conserved end residues are part of each CDR3. The D gene is left open where the match is weak. For some rows the clone size is stated as once, few or many, or as a class when expanded; others skip it.

j_call d_call clone_size v_call cdr3_aa cdr3_nt
TRBJ2-6 NA NA TRBV18 CASSSSGANVLTF TGTGCCAGCTCCTCTTCTGGGGCCAACGTCCTGACTTTC
TRBJ2-7 TRBD1 NA TRBV5-8 CASSLTGVPPYEQYF TGTGCCAGCAGCTTAACAGGGGTTCCCCCGTACGAGCAGTACTTC
TRBJ2-1 TRBD2 NA TRBV6-1 CASSESSGVYNEQFF TGTGCCAGCAGTGAATCTAGCGGGGTTTACAATGAGCAGTTCTTC
TRBJ1-4 TRBD1 NA TRBV7-6 CASSLGTGLVEKLFF TGTGCCAGCAGCTTAGGGACAGGGTTAGTGGAAAAACTGTTTTTT
TRBJ1-2 NA NA TRBV3-1/TRBV3-2 CASSQEGSAGYGYTF TGTGCCAGCAGCCAAGAGGGTTCGGCGGGCTATGGCTACACCTTC
TRBJ1-2 NA many TRBV19 CASSPLLTVNYGYTF TGTGCCAGTAGTCCGCTCCTGACAGTGAACTATGGCTACACCTTC
TRBJ2-3 TRBD2 NA TRBV7-9 CASSLTSGGPDTQYF TGTGCCAGCAGCTTAACTAGCGGGGGGCCGGATACGCAGTATTTT
TRBJ1-1 NA NA TRBV29-1 CSVGQENTEAFF TGCAGCGTTGGGCAAGAAAACACTGAAGCTTTCTTT
TRBJ2-3 TRBD2 few TRBV5-6 CASSHTSGGDTDTQYF TGTGCCAGCAGCCATACTAGCGGGGGAGACACAGATACGCAGTATTTT
TRBJ1-1 NA NA TRBV11-2 CASRLLTIRGNTEAFF TGTGCCAGCAGACTCTTGACCATTAGGGGGAACACTGAAGCTTTCTTT
TRBJ1-2 NA few TRBV6-5 CASSSRGGDGYTF TGTGCCAGCAGTTCCCGAGGGGGGGATGGCTACACCTTC
TRBJ2-2 NA NA TRBV9 CASSVEAPGTGELFF TGTGCCAGCAGCGTAGAGGCTCCGGGGACCGGGGAGCTGTTTTTT
TRBJ1-4 NA NA TRBV18 CASSPRTEEKLFF TGTGCCAGCTCACCCAGGACAGAAGAAAAACTGTTTTTT
TRBJ1-1 NA NA TRBV11-3 CASSLAGHENTEAFF TGTGCCAGCAGCTTAGCGGGACACGAGAACACTGAAGCTTTCTTT
TRBJ2-7 TRBD2 NA TRBV19 CASRTSGGSYEQYF TGTGCCAGTAGAACTAGCGGGGGCTCCTACGAGCAGTACTTC
TRBJ2-1 TRBD1 NA TRBV19 CASSITPGQGEGDEQFF TGTGCCAGTAGTATTACGCCGGGACAGGGGGAAGGGGATGAGCAGTTCTTC
TRBJ2-5 TRBD2 few TRBV7-8 CASSTPGLAGGSPAQYF TGTGCCAGCAGCACACCGGGACTAGCGGGGGGCTCCCCGGCCCAGTACTTC
TRBJ1-4 TRBD1 NA TRBV6-5 CASSSLDRGGQKLFF TGTGCCAGCAGTTCCCTGGACAGGGGAGGCCAAAAACTGTTTTTT
TRBJ1-6 TRBD1 NA TRBV2 CASNSRGATNSPLHF TGTGCCAGCAACAGCAGGGGGGCAACGAATTCACCCCTCCACTTT
TRBJ1-1 NA NA TRBV6-6 CASSSSLWTARTEAFF TGTGCCAGCAGTTCCTCCCTCTGGACAGCGAGGACTGAAGCTTTCTTT
TRBJ1-5 NA NA TRBV10-2 CASSRGLWQPQHF TGCGCCAGCAGTAGGGGGTTGTGGCAGCCCCAGCATTTT
TRBJ1-2 TRBD1 NA TRBV11-3 CASSSRDSNYGYTF TGTGCCAGCAGCTCCCGGGACAGTAACTATGGCTACACCTTC
TRBJ2-2 NA once TRBV2 CASTKAGTETGELFF TGTGCCAGCACAAAAGCGGGTACTGAAACCGGGGAGCTGTTTTTT
TRBJ1-4 TRBD1 once TRBV27 CASSLGTGGREKLFF TGTGCCAGCAGTCTAGGGACAGGGGGAAGGGAAAAACTGTTTTTT
TRBJ1-4 NA NA TRBV12-3/TRBV12-4 CASSLGANEKLFF TGTGCCAGCAGTTTAGGAGCTAATGAAAAACTGTTTTTT
TRBJ2-3 NA NA TRBV15 CATSRVRLLNTDTQYF TGTGCCACCAGCAGAGTGCGACTCCTAAACACAGATACGCAGTATTTT
TRBJ1-5 NA NA TRBV9 CASSVGAGNFNQPQHF TGTGCCAGCAGCGTAGGGGCAGGGAATTTCAATCAGCCCCAGCATTTT
TRBJ1-1 NA NA TRBV4-3 CASSQDRGGTEAFF TGCGCCAGCAGCCAAGATAGGGGAGGCACTGAAGCTTTCTTT
TRBJ2-5 TRBD1 few TRBV10-3 CAISEQGDQETQYF TGTGCCATCAGTGAGCAGGGGGACCAAGAGACCCAGTACTTC
TRBJ1-2 TRBD1 NA TRBV6-5 CASSSQGNGYTF TGTGCCAGCAGTTCACAGGGGAATGGCTACACCTTC
TRBJ2-2 NA NA TRBV7-2 CASSLGGSGKGELFF TGTGCCAGCAGCTTAGGCGGGTCGGGTAAAGGGGAGCTGTTTTTT
TRBJ1-1 NA NA TRBV10-3 CAITLWGGTEAFF TGTGCCATCACATTATGGGGGGGAACTGAAGCTTTCTTT
TRBJ2-7 NA few TRBV2 CASSPISAVSGFDYEQYF TGTGCCAGCAGTCCCATATCCGCCGTCTCAGGGTTCGACTACGAGCAGTACTTC
TRBJ1-4 NA NA TRBV19 CASRNMNQNEKLFF TGTGCCAGTAGGAACATGAACCAAAATGAAAAACTGTTTTTT
TRBJ2-7 NA few TRBV6-2/TRBV6-3 CASSYKSVGPYEQYF TGTGCCAGCAGTTACAAGTCGGTTGGGCCCTACGAGCAGTACTTC
TRBJ2-1 NA NA TRBV4-2 CASSQELGGVGFF TGTGCCAGCAGCCAAGAGCTGGGGGGAGTAGGGTTCTTC
TRBJ1-2 TRBD1 NA TRBV5-8 CASSLGQGVAGYTF TGTGCCAGCAGCTTGGGACAGGGGGTGGCTGGCTACACCTTC
TRBJ1-4 NA NA TRBV7-2 CASRSLGAGEKLFF TGTGCCAGCAGGTCCTTAGGGGCTGGAGAAAAACTGTTTTTT
TRBJ1-4 NA NA TRBV7-8 CASSSFDTATNEKLFF TGTGCCAGCAGCTCGTTCGACACAGCAACTAATGAAAAACTGTTTTTT
TRBJ1-5 NA NA TRBV5-1 CASSLEAGPSQPQHF TGCGCCAGCAGCCTGGAGGCAGGGCCAAGCCAGCCCCAGCATTTT
TRBJ1-5 TRBD1 NA TRBV19 CASSRDSGQPQHF TGTGCCAGTAGTCGGGACAGTGGCCAGCCCCAGCATTTT
TRBJ1-5 TRBD1 NA TRBV4-3 CASSLKRGTGGEVQPQHF TGCGCCAGCAGCCTAAAACGCGGGACAGGGGGCGAGGTTCAGCCCCAGCATTTT
TRBJ1-3 NA NA TRBV5-5 CASSLTATLGNTIYF TGTGCCAGCAGCTTGACAGCTACCCTCGGAAACACCATATATTTT
TRBJ2-5 TRBD1 NA TRBV7-9 CASTGTGGAQYF TGTGCCAGCACCGGGACAGGGGGCGCCCAGTACTTC
TRBJ1-4 NA NA TRBV5-8 CASRGSWEEKLFF TGTGCCAGCAGGGGGTCGTGGGAGGAAAAACTGTTTTTT
TRBJ1-3 TRBD1 NA TRBV7-2 CASSLVEAGGGNTIYF TGTGCCAGCAGCTTAGTTGAGGCAGGGGGCGGAAACACCATATATTTT
TRBJ2-2 TRBD1 NA TRBV7-3 CASSTGANTGELFF TGTGCCAGCAGTACAGGGGCAAACACCGGGGAGCTGTTTTTT
TRBJ2-1 NA NA TRBV9 CASSVSGTSVNEQFF TGTGCCAGCAGCGTCTCCGGGACTTCTGTCAATGAGCAGTTCTTC
TRBJ1-2 NA NA TRBV7-2 CASTPGGSSNYGYTF TGTGCCAGCACCCCTGGAGGTTCGTCTAACTATGGCTACACCTTC
TRBJ2-5 NA NA TRBV7-7 CASSRDYQETQYF TGTGCTAGCAGCCGGGACTACCAAGAGACCCAGTACTTC
TRBJ1-2 NA NA TRBV6-2/TRBV6-3 CASSYQGNYGYTF TGTGCCAGCAGTTACCAGGGTAACTATGGCTACACCTTC
TRBJ1-2 NA NA TRBV5-4 CASTERDTSNYGYTF TGTGCCAGCACGGAAAGAGACACTTCTAACTATGGCTACACCTTC